Detailed here is one TCR beta chain. What antigen it recognizes has not been identified. The cohort was made up of 500 to 800 healthy bone marrow donors. At the time of sampling, all cohort members were nominally healthy, though unrecorded immune exposures were likely present. The donor was CMV seropositive and belonged to the group of 270 or so seropositive cohort members. Each donor provided a peripheral blood sample, and peripheral blood mononuclear cells were used for TCR beta sequencing. The Qiagen DNeasy Blood Extraction Kit was used to extract genomic DNA from the blood cell samples. The sample comes from a study of cytomegalovirus exposure and HLA in healthy donors (TCRdb year 2017). Concerning the study at large: According to an earlier analysis of 450 to 650 of the donors, about 179 million T cells yielded 117 million unique TCR beta sequences and 276 Gb of sequence data. The study was designed to test whether signatures of past pathogen exposure could be identified by cataloging public T cell receptors. Because of strong linkage in the cohort, 5 or 6 DR-DQ haplotypes were treated as single units for association and clustering. In a later genetic analysis, genome-wide SNP genotypes for about three fifths of the roughly 670 donors were used, and that subset was treated as a discovery cohort. High-throughput TCR immunosequencing, statistical association of individual TCRs with disease status, and machine learning were combined to predict cytomegalovirus infection status. Approximately 330 gigabases of sequencing data and about 92 million unique TCR sequences made up an early release that covered approximately 650 HLA-typed donors. Donor age, sex, ethnicity and CMV serostatus were compiled together with the repertoire data. Typing coverage differed by locus: A, B, C, DRB1 and DQB1 were typed in about 620-630 donors, DQA1 in about 500, DPA1 in around 580, and DPB1 in approximately 450. A separate validation cohort of over a hundred different subjects was used in addition to the approximately 700-subject first cohort. On average, around 240,000 unique TCR beta nucleotide sequences were sequenced per donor among 350 to 400 genotyped donors of the cohort, with 15% to 20% of those sequences being non-productive. All discovery cohort repertoires had been generated on a single sequencing platform. The study used immunosequencing to profile the T cell repertoires of approximately 630 subjects and linked those repertoires to cytomegalovirus serostatus. Of the approximately 370 genotyped donors, 80% to 90% were placed in the genetic ancestry cluster associated with self-reported Caucasian donors. To study patterns of TCR occurrence, a later analysis re-analyzed previously published TCR beta repertoires from 666 donors and added high-resolution HLA genotyping. In the later analysis, no new phenotypic data were used to find candidate immune exposures; instead, reliance was placed on TCR beta sequences and their occurrence across donors. Both class I and class II loci were covered by HLA typing, at four-digit resolution. To decide whether each TCR beta V gene segment behaved as functional or pseudogenic, an earlier analysis of fewer than 750 of the donors relied on high-throughput TCR beta sequencing.

The study at large found these results: This cohort had only TCR beta chains sequenced, and the lack of alpha or paired-chain data limited which features could be detected. In a later genetic analysis, fewer N-insertions in productive TCRs were reported among donors in an Asian-associated ancestry cluster than the approximately 710-donor mean. Three of the identified cytomegalovirus-associated TCR beta chains were confirmed in vitro to be specific for cytomegalovirus antigens. Across donors, most TCR sequences were observed very rarely, whereas some public TCRs were present in many individuals. A further reported finding was that TCR beta sequences accurately predicted the HLA-A and HLA-B alleles for most subjects in the first cohort. Correlated functional status among segregating V segments might be attributable to linkage disequilibrium, but an unknown experimental factor could not be ruled out. Some IMGT-functional V segments, including TRBV6-2 and TRBV6-3, could not be told apart with the 87-base-pair reads, so those segments were excluded. In a later analysis, the rate of TCR association differed among HLA loci, with DRB1 alleles having the most associated TCRs and HLA-C alleles having the fewest. In an earlier analysis of under 600 of the donors, most TCR beta V segments were observed in productive rearrangements about 87% or about 30% of the time, broadly matching IMGT annotations. A later genetic analysis associated a missense DCLRE1C variant with V-gene and J-gene trimming of TCR beta chains, and an independent cohort replicated the association. Because counts were too low, seventeen rarely observed V segments, including chromosome 9 orphons, were left out of the earlier analysis of 587 of the donors. Because HLA typing was missing for some donors at each locus, association tests included only the typed subset. The presence/absence analyses assumed that sequencing depth was roughly uniform across donors, and that assumption may not be true. For the cohort, immune exposure information was limited to CMV serostatus. Several of the top co-occurrence clusters appeared to be linked to parvovirus B19, influenza, CMV and Epstein-Barr virus, according to a later analysis. Cytomegalovirus status was reported to be diagnosed by the classifier with high specificity and sensitivity in both the original and validation cohorts. Assigning TCR associations to individual alleles was difficult when HLA alleles, especially DR and DQ, strongly co-occurred. A total of around 150 TCR beta chains were listed by the study as associated with cytomegalovirus. Most CMV-associated TCR beta chains appeared to be HLA-restricted in a later analysis, and the HLA associations seemed to be driven largely by CMV exposure. Specific HLA alleles were associated with some 15,000 TCR beta sequences at a false discovery rate of 0.05 in a later analysis. The authors suggested that the approach could potentially be generalized to other disease states and immunological phenotypes. Compared with equally common non-associated chains, HLA-associated TCR beta chains in a later analysis were more clonally expanded and had lower generation probabilities. A group of highly shared sequence variants was considered likely to be a technical artifact of the sequencing pipeline.

CDR1 is given as LNHDA and CDR2 as SQIVND, both from the germline V gene (reference sequence). Deletion took 5 bases off V and 5 bases off J, with a span of 22 bases between the germline ends. Including cysteine and phenylalanine, the CDR3 has 17 amino acids. Only the CDR3 portion is preserved as DNA: 51 bases, with reading frame beginning at the first base. Libraries were built with the immunoSEQ multiplex PCR assay. A mixture of 60 forward primers for TCR Vbeta segments and 13 reverse primers for TCR Jbeta segments was used in the multiplex PCR. The CDR3 region of rearranged TCR beta genes was amplified from genomic DNA with a multiplex PCR assay. On the Illumina HiSeq System, the amplified TCR beta libraries were sequenced as 87-base-pair reads. The authors processed their data as follows. A later analysis tallied tens of millions of unique TCR beta chains across the 660 or so repertoires, and about 10 million of those chains were shared by two or more donors. A nearest-neighbor algorithm error-corrected the raw reads and collapsed the reads into unique sequences, merging closely related sequences to remove PCR and sequencing errors. V, D and J gene segments were assigned by aligning CDR3 sequences to IMGT reference sequences. For a sequence to be retained, a match of at least six nucleotides was required to both a V gene segment and a J gene segment. A rearrangement counted as productive if the CDR3 had no stop codons and remained in frame with V and J, and every other rearrangement counted as non-productive. CDR3 was defined according to IMGT convention as the region running from the second conserved V-encoded cysteine to the conserved J-encoded phenylalanine. The earlier analysis of more than 450 of the donors excluded sequences that lacked an unambiguous match to a single V gene segment. In an earlier analysis of approximately 500 of the donors, a V segment was called functional when productive rearrangements were above 56.7%, and segregating when the standard deviation between donors exceeded 5%. A statistical classification framework was built for diagnosing cytomegalovirus status from the catalog of TCR beta chain sequences. V and J gene assignment, in a later analysis, came from comparing TCR nucleotide sequences with IMGT/GENE-DB human TR gene sequences. A later analysis assigned CDR3 sequences and most-parsimonious VDJ recombination scenarios with the TCRdist pipeline. In a later analysis, every TCR beta chain was defined by the combination of its CDR3 amino acid sequence and its V-gene family, and reads without a unique V-gene family were dropped. As a way to deal with suspected cross-contamination and a sequencing artifact, a later analysis dropped approximately 590 nucleotide sequences that were highly shared and had low generation probability. In a later analysis, a clonal expansion index was calculated for each public chain from normalized within-repertoire ranks of inferred template counts. Generation probabilities in a later analysis came from a VDJ recombination model fitted to out-of-frame rearrangements, and those results were checked against IGoR. In a later analysis, hypergeometric tests were used to score TCR-TCR, TCR-HLA and TCR-CMV co-occurrence, with a repertoire-size bias correction applied to TCR pairs. False discovery rates were estimated in a later analysis by permuting HLA or CMV assignments 20 times. In a later analysis, co-occurring TCRs were grouped with DBSCAN, and TCRdist sequence similarity was added when clustering was performed within HLA-allele-positive subsets. Repertoires with fewer than 30,000 or more than 120,000 public chains, plus five repertoires with anomalous nucleotide sharing, were excluded from co-occurrence clustering. TCRdb limited this immuneACCESS table to in-frame rearrangements with V and J called. A share of clones is missing; checked studies link under half to unresolved V genes, and the rest is unexplained. D and trimming were read from the DNA, whereas the V and J calls and clone size are those reported in that table. The sample table on file contains about 170,000 clones. The ten largest account for roughly 0.83% of the sample.

The sequenced sample consisted of PBMCs. The V and J segments used are TRBV19 and TRBJ1-5, with the D segment identity uncertain. The receptor comes from a woman between 18 and 29 years old in good health and CMV-seropositive. The CDR3 protein sequence reads: CASSPLSDGRLDQPQHF. The DNA sequence follows: TGTGCCAGTAGTCCTCTATCCGACGGGAGGCTCGATCAGCCCCAGCATTTT.